The 27 T cell receptor beta chains reported below all come from one sample, sequenced in a study of T cell responses to AZD1222 COVID-19 vaccine. Repertoires were generated with immunoSEQ multiplex PCR, while TCRdb's copy carries only in-frame clones and drops some. The sample yields 100,000 to 150,000 clones, roughly nine tenths seen once. Sequences were derived from peripheral blood, sampled on day 0 of AZD1222 vaccination. Receptor source: an adult in good health.

The chain has TRBV6-2 or TRBV6-3 and TRBJ1-6; 8 positions match TRBD1. Germline V CDR1 and CDR2: MNHEY, SVGEGT. V lost 4 bases and J lost 9; bases outside the gene matches: 11. The CDR3 loop spans 16 amino acids. CDR3 region: CASSLDRVTIISPLHF. The CDR3 DNA follows: TGTGCCAGCAGTTTGGACAGGGTGACGATAATTTCACCCCTCCACTTT.

This chain connects TRBV6-2 or TRBV6-3 to TRBJ1-3; 7 nucleotides agree with TRBD1. CDR3 size: 17 residues. Germline trimming cut 2 bases from V and 0 bases from J; bases unmatched to any gene: 7. The V gene's germline CDR1 is MNHEY and CDR2 SVGEGT. The CDR3 DNA sequence: TGTGCCAGCAGTTACCCACGACAGGGAACCTCTGGAAACACCATATATTTT. This gives the protein CASSYPRQGTSGNTIYF.

This clone was detected once. The junction shows a germline mismatch at one end, possibly a read error. This sequence joins TRBV3-1 (or the pseudogene TRBV3-2) and TRBJ2-7; D possibly corresponds to TRBD1 (6 bases). Germline assignment: CDR1 LGHDT and CDR2 YNNKEL (reference sequence). This CDR3 is 14 amino acids long. CDR3 in amino acids: CASRAMGKGGHLNF. The CDR3, as DNA: TGTGCCAGCAGAGCTATGGGCAAAGGGGGACATTTGAACTTC.

The chain employs TRBV28 and TRBJ1-2; D call uncertain. CDR1 and CDR2 (germline): MDHEN, SYDVKM. V lost 2 bases and J lost 4, with 29 bases in between. The CDR3 is made up of 20 amino acids. This CDR3 is CASSLSLKVADDRLPYGYTF. In nucleotides, the CDR3 is TGTGCCAGCAGTTTAAGTCTGAAGGTGGCGGACGACCGACTTCCCTATGGCTACACCTTC.

This chain uses TRBV6-1 with TRBJ1-5; possibly TRBD1 for D (5 bases). This CDR3 region has 15 residues. Trimming left V 1 base short and J 3 bases short, with 10 bases between. Looked up from germline, CDR1 is MNHNS and CDR2 is SASEGT. DNA for the CDR3: TGTGCCAGCAGTGAAGGGGGGAGGAACAATCAGCCCCAGCATTTT. The encoded protein is CASSEGGRNNQPQHF.

The chain is built from TRBV12-3 or TRBV12-4 and TRBJ2-1; the D is unclear. The CDR3 is 12 amino acids. The V and J ends lost 8 bases and 6 bases respectively, with 11 bases between them. The CDR3 bases are TGTGCCAGCGGAACCCCCAGCAATGAGCAGTTCTTC. It specifies CASGTPSNEQFF.

The chain links TRBV2 to TRBJ1-4, with 7 bases aligning to TRBD1. Per germline, CDR1 SNHLY and CDR2 FYNNEI. Germline trimming cut 7 bases from V and 8 bases from J; bases unmatched to any gene: 7. This CDR3 comprises 13 residues. The CDR3 DNA reads TGTGCCAGCATCGGCAGGGGGAGCGAAAAACTGTTTTTT. Its protein is CASIGRGSEKLFF. The full variable domain, its missing parts supplied by reference TRBV2 and TRBJ1-4, is EPEVTQTPSHQVTQMGQEVILRCVPISNHLYFYWYRQILGQKVEFLVSFYNNEISEKSEIFDDQFSVERPDGSNFTLKIRSTKLEDSAMYFCASIGRGSEKLFFGSGTQLSVL.

This chain joins TRBV9 and TRBJ1-2; no firm D call. Trimming shortened V by 4 bases and J by 2 bases, and 12 bases separated the two germline ends. The length of the CDR3 is 14 residues. Germline V CDR1 and CDR2: SGDLS, YYNGEE. The CDR3 region has the DNA TGTGCCAGCAGCCCGACGGCCGAGAACTATGGCTACACCTTC. Encoded protein: CASSPTAENYGYTF.

The chain joins TRBV9 to TRBJ2-7, with D unresolved. This CDR3 is 14 amino acids long. The germline V gene encodes CDR1 SGDLS and CDR2 YYNGEE. Trimming left V 0 bases short and J 3 bases short, with 10 bases between. This chain's CDR3 is CASSVGLSGYEQYF. CDR3 DNA sequence: TGTGCCAGCAGCGTAGGACTCTCTGGCTACGAGCAGTACTTC. The whole variable domain, remainder taken from reference TRBV9 and TRBJ2-7, is DSGVTQTPKHLITATGQRVTLRCSPRSGDLSVYWYQQSLDQGLQFLIQYYNGEERAKGNILERFSAQQFPDLHSELNLSSLELGDSALYFCASSVGLSGYEQYFGPGTRLTVT.

This rearrangement joins TRBV10-3 to TRBJ2-1; D ambiguous. This CDR3 spans 15 amino acids. Germline CDR1 and CDR2: ENHRY and SYGVKD. Trimming stripped 2 bases from V and 6 bases from J, with 14 bases between. The CDR3: CAISEPMDGFNEQFF. CDR3 sequence (DNA): TGTGCCATCAGTGAGCCCATGGACGGATTCAATGAGCAGTTCTTC.

The chain uses TRBV4-2 and TRBJ1-2, with D maybe TRBD1 (5 bases). Trimming shortened V by 0 bases and J by 6 bases, and 11 bases separated the two germline ends. The CDR3 contains 14 residues. The germline gives CDR1 LGHNA, CDR2 YNFKEQ. CDR3 amino acids: CASSQDRQGNGYTF. In nucleotides, the CDR3 is TGTGCCAGCAGCCAAGATAGGCAGGGCAATGGCTACACCTTC.

The rearrangement uses TRBV9 and TRBJ2-2; TRBD2 aligns across 13 bases. This CDR3 has 19 amino acids. CDR1 and CDR2 from the germline V gene are SGDLS and YYNGEE. Germline trimming cut 0 bases from V and 6 bases from J; bases unmatched to any gene: 11. The CDR3, as DNA: TGTGCCAGCAGCGTAGGGTGGACTAGCGGGAGTGGAGTGGCCGGGGAGCTGTTTTTT. As protein: CASSVGWTSGSGVAGELFF.

The table lists this clone with a count of one. This chain uses TRBV15 with TRBJ2-1; D perhaps matches TRBD2 (5 bases). The CDR3 totals 18 residues. V was shortened by 0 bases and J by 0 bases, with 15 bases between the two germline ends. From germline, CDR1 is LNHNV and CDR2 YYDKDF (reference sequence). The CDR3 sequence is CATSRERAEISSYNEQFF. CDR3 bases: TGTGCCACCAGCAGAGAGCGGGCGGAGATCTCCTCCTACAATGAGCAGTTCTTC.

J is TRBJ2-5 and V is TRBV5-1; the match to TRBD1 covers 7 bases. The V segment lost 0 bases and the J segment 5 bases; nucleotides outside the gene matches: 7. The CDR3 extends over 15 amino acids. The V gene's germline CDR1 is SGHRS and CDR2 YFSETQ. CDR3 nucleotide sequence: TGCGCCAGCAGCTTGGACAGGGGAGTCGAGGAGACCCAGTACTTC. Translating gives CASSLDRGVEETQYF.

V is TRBV12-3 or TRBV12-4 and J is TRBJ2-7, with D perhaps matching TRBD2 (6 bases). Trimming shortened V by 8 bases and J by 2 bases, and 7 bases separated the two germline ends. There are 11 residues in the CDR3. The CDR3 DNA follows: TGTGCCAGCCAGCGGGCCTACGAGCAGTACTTC. Its translation is CASQRAYEQYF.

The chain employs TRBV28 and TRBJ2-1; D gene unclear. The germline V gene encodes CDR1 MDHEN and CDR2 SYDVKM. This CDR3 comprises 15 residues. Deletions cut 5 bases from V and 2 bases from J, with 13 bases between. This chain's CDR3 is CASSDPRGPYNEQFF. The CDR3 region has the DNA TGTGCCAGCAGTGACCCCCGCGGTCCCTACAATGAGCAGTTCTTC.

This chain joins TRBV6-5 and TRBJ1-4; TRBD1 might be the D (5 bases). The CDR3 totals 11 residues. V dropped 6 bases and J dropped 8 bases, with 7 bases sitting between them. Germline CDR1 and CDR2: MNHEY and SVGAGI. This CDR3 reads CASRGGEKLFF. For the CDR3, the DNA is TGTGCCAGCAGGGGGGGGGAAAAACTGTTTTTT.

The CDR3 DNA reads TGTGCCAGCAGCCATAGAACACCGCTCCTCCCCAATGAGCAGTTCTTC. This codes for CASSHRTPLLPNEQFF. V usage is TRBV6-2 or TRBV6-3 and J usage is TRBJ2-1; D unresolved. In germline, CDR1 is MNHEY, CDR2 SVGEGT. V was shortened by 6 bases and J by 6 bases, with 21 bases between the two germline ends. The CDR3 length is 16 residues.

The chain combines TRBV5-4 with TRBJ1-4; TRBD1 matches at 7 bases. This CDR3 spans 15 amino acids. The germline V gene encodes CDR1 SGHNT and CDR2 YYREEE (reference sequence). J gave up 5 bases and V 0 bases, and 4 bases lay outside the gene matches. Here the CDR3 reads CASSLDGGGNEKLFF. CDR3 coding DNA: TGTGCCAGCAGCTTGGACGGAGGGGGCAATGAAAAACTGTTTTTT. Based on the CDR3 plus reference TRBV5-4 and TRBJ1-4, the full variable domain is ETGVTQSPTHLIKTRGQQVTLRCSSQSGHNTVSWYQQALGQGPQFIFQYYREEENGRGNFPPRFSGLQFPNYSSELNVNALELDDSALYLCASSLDGGGNEKLFFGSGTQLSVL.

A note on this clone: The junction differs from germline at one of its ends, possibly a read error. The chain links TRBV7-2 to TRBJ1-1, with a tentative D call TRBD1 (5 bases). This CDR3 comprises 18 residues. Germline CDR1 reads SGHTA; CDR2 reads FQGNSA. The DNA of the CDR3 is TGTGCCAGCACCTTACTCCAACCCCGGGGCTTTTTGAACACTGAAGCTTTCTTT. Encoded protein: CASTLLQPRGFLNTEAFF.

V gene TRBV5-6 combines with J gene TRBJ1-3, with D uncertain. V gave up 4 bases and J gave up 3 bases, with 5 bases separating them. The length of the CDR3 is 12 residues. Per the germline V gene, CDR1 is SGHDT and CDR2 is YYEEEE. The CDR3 DNA follows: TGTGCCAGCAGCCTCGGTGGAAACACCATATATTTT. Protein sequence: CASSLGGNTIYF.

The chain combines TRBV5-1 with TRBJ1-1; perhaps TRBD1 as D (5 bases). Germline V gene sequence: CDR1 SGHRS, CDR2 YFSETQ. V was clipped by 0 bases and J by 5 bases, with 14 bases between them. This CDR3 is built from 15 residues. Written as DNA, the CDR3 is TGCGCCAGCAGCTTGGATTCCCAGGGCCGTACTGAAGCTTTCTTT. Translation: CASSLDSQGRTEAFF.

The chain combines TRBV7-2 with TRBJ2-1; D is perhaps TRBD2 (6 bases). This CDR3 has 12 residues. CDR1 and CDR2 (germline): SGHTA, FQGNSA. The germline V and J ends were trimmed by 4 bases and 14 bases, with 15 bases remaining between them. Here the CDR3 reads CASSYPPGEEFF. The CDR3 DNA follows: TGTGCCAGCAGCTACCCCCCGGGGGAGGAGTTCTTC. Supplemented by reference TRBV7-2 and TRBJ2-1, the full variable domain reads GAGVSQSPSNKVTEKGKDVELRCDPISGHTALYWYRQSLGQGLEFLIYFQGNSAPDKSGLPSDRFSAERTGGSVSTLTIQRTQQEDSAVYLCASSYPPGEEFFGPGTRLTVL.

The V and J genes are TRBV5-1 and TRBJ2-3; the D call may be TRBD1 or TRBD2 (6 bases each). Germline assignment: CDR1 SGHRS and CDR2 YFSETQ. This CDR3 region has 16 residues. V lost 4 bases and J lost 6, with 21 bases in between. The chain's CDR3 is CASSPGARARGDTQYF. As DNA, the CDR3 is TGCGCCAGCAGCCCGGGGGCCAGGGCGCGAGGCGATACGCAGTATTTT. The full variable domain, with the rest looked up from reference TRBV5-1 and TRBJ2-3, is KAGVTQTPRYLIKTRGQQVTLSCSPISGHRSVSWYQQTPGQGLQFLFEYFSETQRNKGNFPGRFSGRQFSNSRSEMNVSTLELGDSALYLCASSPGARARGDTQYFGPGTRLTVL.

This clone was counted between two and nine times. The chain recombines TRBV7-7 with TRBJ1-5, with unresolved D. CDR1 and CDR2 (germline): SSHAT, FNYEAQ (reference sequence). CDR3 length: 13 amino acids. V shed 1 base and J shed 7 bases, with 8 bases lying between them. The CDR3: CASSLERGQPQHF. For the CDR3, the DNA is TGTGCCAGCAGCTTAGAGAGAGGGCAGCCCCAGCATTTT.

This clone occurred many times. The V call is TRBV7-9, the J call TRBJ2-3, with 12 bases matching TRBD2. The germline V gene has CDR1 SEHNR and CDR2 FQNEAQ (reference sequence). This CDR3 contains 19 residues. The junction had 10 bases not matched to a gene; V was cut back by 3 bases and J by 0 bases. The chain's CDR3 is CASSFRLAGVMKSTDTQYF. The CDR3 coding sequence is TGTGCCAGCAGCTTCCGACTAGCGGGAGTGATGAAGAGCACAGATACGCAGTATTTT.

The V gene is TRBV5-4, the J gene TRBJ1-1, with a possible D match to TRBD1 (5 bases). With 0 bases removed from V and 8 bases from J, the gap between germline ends came to 17 bases. The germline gives CDR1 SGHNT, CDR2 YYREEE (reference sequence). This CDR3 has 15 amino acids. The CDR3 region has the DNA TGTGCCAGCAGCTTGGACGGGGGGGGATTGAAGGAAGCTTTCTTT. This translates into CASSLDGGGLKEAFF.